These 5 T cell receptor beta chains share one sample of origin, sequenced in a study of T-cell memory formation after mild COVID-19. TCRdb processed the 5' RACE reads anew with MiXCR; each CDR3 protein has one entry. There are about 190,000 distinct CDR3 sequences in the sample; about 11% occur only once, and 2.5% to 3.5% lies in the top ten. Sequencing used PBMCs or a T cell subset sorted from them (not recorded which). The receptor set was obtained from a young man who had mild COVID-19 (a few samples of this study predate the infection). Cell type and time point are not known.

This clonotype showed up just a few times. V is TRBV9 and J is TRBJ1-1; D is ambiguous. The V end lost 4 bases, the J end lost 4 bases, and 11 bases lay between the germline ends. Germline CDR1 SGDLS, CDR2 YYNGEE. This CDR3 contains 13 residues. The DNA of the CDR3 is TGTGCCAGCAGCCCCACGAGAGCCACTGAAGCTTTCTTT. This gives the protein CASSPTRATEAFF.

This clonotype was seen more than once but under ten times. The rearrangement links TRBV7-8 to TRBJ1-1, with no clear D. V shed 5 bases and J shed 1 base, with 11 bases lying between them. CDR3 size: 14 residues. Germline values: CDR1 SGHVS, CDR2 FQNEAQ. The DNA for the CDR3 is TGTGCCAGCAGCCCGGACGGTGGGAACACTGAAGCTTTCTTT. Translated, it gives CASSPDGGNTEAFF.

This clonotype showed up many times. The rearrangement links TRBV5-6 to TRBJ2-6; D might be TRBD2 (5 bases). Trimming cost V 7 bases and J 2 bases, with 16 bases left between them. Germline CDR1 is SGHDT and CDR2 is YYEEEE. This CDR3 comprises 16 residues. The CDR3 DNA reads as TGTGCCAGCTTGGAGGTGGGTGGCGCTGGGGCCAACGTCCTGACTTTC. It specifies CASLEVGGAGANVLTF.

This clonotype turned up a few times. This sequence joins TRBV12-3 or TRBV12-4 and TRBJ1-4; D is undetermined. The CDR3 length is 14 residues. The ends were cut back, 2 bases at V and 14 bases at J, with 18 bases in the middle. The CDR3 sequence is CASSLRFGPVGLFF. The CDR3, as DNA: TGTGCCAGCAGTTTAAGGTTCGGCCCAGTAGGTCTGTTTTTT.

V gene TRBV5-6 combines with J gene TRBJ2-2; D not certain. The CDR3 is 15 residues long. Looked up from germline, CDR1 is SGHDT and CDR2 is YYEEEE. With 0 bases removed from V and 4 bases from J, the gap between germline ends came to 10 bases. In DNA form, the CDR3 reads TGTGCCAGCAGCTTGGTCGGGCGTTTCACCGGGGAGCTGTTTTTT. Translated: CASSLVGRFTGELFF. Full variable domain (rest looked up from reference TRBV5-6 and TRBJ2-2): DAGVTQSPTHLIKTRGQQVTLRCSPKSGHDTVSWYQQALGQGPQFIFQYYEEEERQRGNFPDRFSGHQFPNYSSELNVNALLLGDSALYLCASSLVGRFTGELFFGEGSRLTVL.